This passage covers 5 T cell receptor beta chains from one sample sequenced in a study of identical twins. TCRdb itself ran the 5' RACE reads through MiXCR, one entry per CDR3 protein. Altogether about 210,000 distinct CDR3 sequences are present, roughly 10% being singletons, with the ten largest covering around 5.1%. Sequencing was done on a sample of memory (CD45RO+) T cells sorted from blood. The origin of the receptors is a woman younger than 35 in good health.

Here the CDR3 reads CASGGSGANVLTF. CDR3 coding DNA: TGTGCCAGTGGAGGCTCTGGGGCCAACGTCCTGACTTTC. V usage is TRBV10-3 and J usage is TRBJ2-6; D perhaps matches TRBD2 (5 bases). V was trimmed by 10 bases and J by 0 bases, leaving 7 bases between them. Germline CDR1 reads ENHRY; CDR2 reads SYGVKD. The CDR3 contains 13 residues.

V usage is TRBV5-1 and J usage is TRBJ1-1, with TRBD1 identical over 8 bases. Germline V gene sequence: CDR1 SGHRS, CDR2 YFSETQ. The CDR3 runs to 14 residues. Germline trimming cut 4 bases from V and 4 bases from J; bases unmatched to any gene: 6. The CDR3 nucleotides read TGCGCCAGCAGCCCAGGACAGGGTATCACTGAAGCTTTCTTT. Translated: CASSPGQGITEAFF.

Ten or more counts support this clonotype. This chain uses TRBV4-1 with TRBJ2-1, with TRBD2 identical over 10 bases. The CDR3 consists of 14 residues. With V trimmed by 9 bases and J by 6 bases, 8 bases remained unmatched. Germline values: CDR1 MGHRA, CDR2 YSYEKL. CDR3 coding DNA: TGCGCCAGTGGAAAACTAGCGGGAAGCAATGAGCAGTTCTTC. Protein: CASGKLAGSNEQFF.

CDR3 sequence (DNA): TGTGCCTGGAGTGATACTCAGCCGCAACCCCAGCATTTT. Encoded protein: CAWSDTQPQPQHF. The V and J genes are TRBV30 and TRBJ1-5, with D unresolved. Germline lookup yields CDR1 GTSNPN and CDR2 SVGIG (reference sequence). Deletions cut 1 base from V and 10 bases from J, with 14 bases between. The CDR3 is 13 amino acids.

This rearrangement joins TRBV11-3 to TRBJ2-2; D not resolved. The germline V and J ends were trimmed by 0 bases and 7 bases, with 6 bases remaining between them. The CDR3 spans 13 residues. From germline, CDR1 is SGHNT and CDR2 YENEEA. CDR3 in DNA: TGTGCCAGCAGCTTAGAGGTGTTCGGGGAGCTGTTTTTT. Translation gives CASSLEVFGELFF.